The 30 T cell receptor beta chains presented below share a single source sample, sequenced in a study of response to subunit inactivated influenza vaccine. MiXCR, applied by TCRdb to the RT-PCR reads, yields one record per CDR3 protein. Among some 800,000 distinct CDR3 sequences listed, approximately 22% were seen once. The sample here was PBMCs from blood, taken less than 6 days after vaccination. Source of these receptors: a man aged 50 or older who received an inactivated influenza vaccine.

For the CDR3, the DNA is TGTGCCAGCAGCGCGCTAGCGGGGGTAAGCTCCTACAATGAGCAGTTCTTC. Translated: CASSALAGVSSYNEQFF. The chain recombines TRBV5-6 with TRBJ2-1; 10 positions match TRBD2. Germline V gene data show CDR1 as SGHDT and CDR2 as YYEEEE. The CDR3 totals 17 residues. Trimming cost V 4 bases and J 0 bases; bases outside gene matches: 7.

This clonotype showed up just a few times. The chain couples TRBV18 to TRBJ2-4; D is perhaps TRBD1 (6 bases). V dropped 6 bases and J dropped 4 bases, with 16 bases sitting between them. In germline, CDR1 is KGHSH, CDR2 LQKENI. There are 15 residues in the CDR3. The CDR3 loop reads CASSFARQGKNIQYF. CDR3 sequence (DNA): TGTGCCAGCTCCTTCGCCCGGCAGGGGAAAAACATTCAGTACTTC.

This clonotype was detected only a few times. J is TRBJ2-1 and V is TRBV12-3 or TRBV12-4, with TRBD2 matching 15 bases. The CDR3 sequence is 15 residues long. With V trimmed by 7 bases and J by 9 bases, 7 bases remained unmatched. The chain's CDR3 is CASTSGLAGGSEQFF. The CDR3 nucleotides read TGTGCCAGCACCTCGGGACTAGCGGGAGGCAGTGAGCAGTTCTTC.

This clonotype was seen a handful of times. In nucleotides, the CDR3 is TGTGCCAGCAGTTATCTCCCCCGCAACACTGAAGCTTTCTTT. Translating it yields CASSYLPRNTEAFF. The J gene is TRBJ1-1, the V gene TRBV6-5; D remains unclear. This CDR3 region has 14 residues. Trimming stripped 3 bases from V and 2 bases from J, with 10 bases between. The germline V gene has CDR1 MNHEY and CDR2 SVGAGI.

The sample holds a few counts of this clonotype. This sequence joins TRBV20-1 and TRBJ2-3, with 10 bases aligning to TRBD2. This CDR3 is built from 14 residues. The ends lost 4 bases at V and 6 bases at J; junction bases unmatched: 7. Germline V CDR1 and CDR2: DFQATT, SNEGSKA (reference sequence). The CDR3 loop is CSANKREGRDTQYF. In DNA, the CDR3 is TGCAGTGCTAACAAGCGGGAGGGCCGGGATACGCAGTATTTT.

This clonotype has a count of ten or more. The chain is built from TRBV7-2 and TRBJ1-1, with a weak D call TRBD1 (6 bases). CDR1 is SGHTA and CDR2 is FQGNSA in the germline V gene. The CDR3 totals 14 residues. The germline V and J ends were trimmed by 1 base and 10 bases, with 16 bases remaining between them. DNA for the CDR3: TGTGCCAGCAGCTTAGATGGGTCATGGGGGCGAGCTTTCTTT. Residues: CASSLDGSWGRAFF. Using reference TRBV7-2 and TRBJ1-1 for the parts outside the CDR3, the full variable domain is GAGVSQSPSNKVTEKGKDVELRCDPISGHTALYWYRQSLGQGLEFLIYFQGNSAPDKSGLPSDRFSAERTGGSVSTLTIQRTQQEDSAVYLCASSLDGSWGRAFFGQGTRLTVV.

For this clonotype: Possible read error: a much larger clone is one base away. The CDR3 loop reads CASSLARTGATTDMQYF. DNA for the CDR3: TGCGCCAGCAGCTTGGCCCGGACAGGGGCGACCACAGATATGCAGTATTTT. The chain is built from TRBV5-1 and TRBJ2-3, with TRBD1 matching over 9 bases. The CDR3 is 17 residues long. Per the germline V gene, CDR1 is SGHRS and CDR2 is YFSETQ.

The chain combines TRBV20-1 with TRBJ2-7, with a tentative D call TRBD2 (5 bases). Deletions cut 6 bases from V and 0 bases from J, with 12 bases between. Germline V gives CDR1 DFQATT, CDR2 SNEGSKA (reference sequence). This CDR3 region has 13 residues. In DNA form, the CDR3 reads TGCAGTGCCGACGAGGGCAACTCCTACGAGCAGTACTTC. It encodes CSADEGNSYEQYF.

This clonotype has more than one count but fewer than ten. With a much larger clone just one base away, this may be a read error. The chain joins TRBV20-1 to TRBJ2-1; weak D call: TRBD2 (6 bases). This CDR3 has 16 residues. V was trimmed by 5 bases and J by 0 bases, leaving 17 bases between them. Per germline, CDR1 DFQATT and CDR2 SNEGSKA (reference sequence). CDR3 nucleotides: TGCAGTGCTGGAGTCCTAGGGAGGAGCTCCTACAATGAGCAGTTCTTC. As protein: CSAGVLGRSSYNEQFF.

This clonotype was counted a few times. The chain combines TRBV4-2 with TRBJ2-1, with 7 nucleotides matching TRBD2. The germline V gene has CDR1 LGHNA and CDR2 YNFKEQ. The junction had 9 bases not matched to a gene; V was cut back by 1 base and J by 6 bases. The CDR3 spans 16 residues. The CDR3 loop reads CASSQGSSGAANEQFF. CDR3 DNA: TGTGCCAGCAGCCAAGGATCCAGCGGGGCCGCCAATGAGCAGTTCTTC.

The chain joins TRBV3-1 to TRBJ2-1, with a weak D call TRBD2 (7 bases). There are 16 residues in the CDR3. In germline, CDR1 is LGHDT, CDR2 YNNKEL (reference sequence). V lost 4 bases and J lost 3, with 16 bases in between. The CDR3 DNA sequence: TGTGCCAGCAGCCGCAAATCGGGGGGACACTACAATGAGCAGTTCTTC. Residues: CASSRKSGGHYNEQFF.

V is TRBV10-3 and J is TRBJ2-3, with TRBD2 matching 8 bases. J was trimmed by 6 bases and V by 1 base; bases with no gene match: 9. CDR3 size: 16 residues. Germline CDR1 is ENHRY and CDR2 is SYGVKD. This CDR3 reads CAISEWLAGLPDTQYF. The CDR3, as DNA: TGTGCCATCAGTGAGTGGCTAGCGGGCCTACCGGATACGCAGTATTTT.

This clonotype was detected many times. The chain couples TRBV29-1 to TRBJ2-7; 8 positions match TRBD1. Unmatched junction bases numbered 2, after V lost 0 bases and J lost 1 base. Germline assignment: CDR1 SQVTM and CDR2 ANQGSEA. The CDR3 extends over 14 amino acids. CDR3 residues: CSVEEGTGSYEQYF. CDR3 in DNA: TGCAGCGTTGAAGAAGGGACAGGATCCTACGAGCAGTACTTC.

The chain recombines TRBV4-3 with TRBJ2-7; 8 nucleotides agree with TRBD2. The CDR3 has 15 residues. With 5 bases clipped from V and 1 base from J, the junction kept 7 bases outside the gene matches. Germline V gene data show CDR1 as LGHNA and CDR2 as YSLEER. The CDR3 bases are TGCGCCAGCAGCGTACGAACTAGCGGATCCTACGAGCAGTACTTC. It yields the protein CASSVRTSGSYEQYF.

This clonotype has just a few counts. The chain combines TRBV12-3 or TRBV12-4 with TRBJ1-4; D unclear. The V gene lost 5 bases and the J gene lost 3 bases, with 13 bases spanning the gap. This CDR3 spans 15 amino acids. The CDR3 region is CASSPRRFPNEKLFF. The CDR3 coding sequence is TGTGCCAGCAGTCCGAGGCGCTTCCCTAATGAAAAACTGTTTTTT.

This sequence joins TRBV30 and TRBJ1-5, with a possible D match to TRBD1 (5 bases). Germline values: CDR1 GTSNPN, CDR2 SVGIG (reference sequence). The CDR3 is made up of 17 amino acids. Trimming shortened V by 0 bases and J by 0 bases, and 15 bases separated the two germline ends. The DNA for the CDR3 is TGTGCCTGGAGTGTAAGGAGGGGCAGAAATAGCAATCAGCCCCAGCATTTT. Its translation is CAWSVRRGRNSNQPQHF.

This clonotype appeared a few times. The chain couples TRBV6-1 to TRBJ2-7, with 12 bases aligning to TRBD2. The germline CDR1 and CDR2 sequences are MNHNS and SASEGT. The CDR3 loop spans 15 amino acids. The V and J ends lost 6 bases and 0 bases, in that order; junction bases with no gene match: 3. DNA of the CDR3: TGTGCCAGCAGCCAGACTAGCGGGGGCTCCTACGAGCAGTACTTC. This codes for CASSQTSGGSYEQYF.

The chain uses TRBV12-3 or TRBV12-4 and TRBJ2-4, with TRBD1 identical over 8 bases. The CDR3 is 21 residues long. The ends lost 2 bases at V and 0 bases at J; junction bases unmatched: 18. The CDR3 reads CASSLFRRGQGRGLAKNIQYF. The DNA of the CDR3 is TGTGCCAGCAGTTTATTTCGGCGAGGACAGGGCAGAGGACTAGCCAAAAACATTCAGTACTTC.

The chain is built from TRBV5-1 and TRBJ2-4; D possibly corresponds to TRBD2 (5 bases). CDR1 is SGHRS and CDR2 is YFSETQ in the germline V gene. This CDR3 region has 14 residues. Trimming took 0 bases from V and 5 from J, leaving 9 bases between them. CDR3 coding DNA: TGCGCCAGCAGCTTGGGAGGGTATGAAAACATTCAGTACTTC. Residues: CASSLGGYENIQYF.

This clonotype was detected only a few times. The J gene is TRBJ1-5, the V gene TRBV6-1, with D possibly TRBD1 on 5 matching bases. From germline, CDR1 is MNHNS and CDR2 SASEGT. V was shortened by 3 bases and J by 2 bases, with 8 bases between the two germline ends. There are 14 residues in the CDR3. The CDR3 DNA follows: TGTGCCAGCAGTGACATAGGGGGCAATCAGCCCCAGCATTTT. It is translated as CASSDIGGNQPQHF.

This clonotype has just a few counts. The CDR3 coding sequence is TGTGCCAGCAGCTTTACTTCCGCCAGCACAGATACGCAGTATTTT. The encoded protein is CASSFTSASTDTQYF. The V gene is TRBV7-9, the J gene TRBJ2-3; D not resolved. Deletions cut 3 bases from V and 0 bases from J, with 10 bases between. The CDR3 sequence is 15 residues long. Per the germline V gene, CDR1 is SEHNR and CDR2 is FQNEAQ (reference sequence).

This chain uses TRBV10-3 with TRBJ2-7; no reliable D call. The CDR3 consists of 14 residues. CDR1 and CDR2 from the germline V gene are ENHRY and SYGVKD. V was cut by 6 bases and J by 1 base, with 13 bases left in between. The CDR3 DNA sequence: TGTGCCATCAGCGAGACAACAAGTTCCTACGAGCAGTACTTC. The encoded protein is CAISETTSSYEQYF.

This clonotype has just a few counts. The CDR3 region has the DNA TGTGCCAGCAGCCCCATCGGGACAGCGAACACTGAAGCTTTCTTT. It encodes CASSPIGTANTEAFF. V gene TRBV5-6 combines with J gene TRBJ1-1; 7 bases agree with TRBD1. Germline V gene lookup returns CDR1 SGHDT and CDR2 YYEEEE. CDR3 length: 15 residues. J lost 1 base, V lost 4 bases, and 7 bases had no gene match.

The chain carries TRBV12-3 or TRBV12-4 and TRBJ2-7; 7 bases agree with TRBD1. Trimming at V came to 7 bases and at J to 6 bases, leaving 12 bases not matched to a gene. The CDR3 has 14 residues. CDR3 sequence: CASTLLTGSGEQYF. The CDR3, as DNA: TGTGCCAGCACCCTATTGACAGGGTCGGGCGAGCAGTACTTC.

The J gene is TRBJ1-5, the V gene TRBV20-1, with 9 bases lining up with TRBD1. The CDR3 runs 13 residues. CDR1 and CDR2 from the germline V gene are DFQATT and SNEGSKA (reference sequence). Trimming at V came to 6 bases and at J to 5 bases, leaving 5 bases not matched to a gene. CDR3 DNA sequence: TGCAGTGCGGGGACAGGGAACGATCAGCCCCAGCATTTT. Translated: CSAGTGNDQPQHF.

This clonotype was observed a few times. The V gene is TRBV12-3 or TRBV12-4, the J gene TRBJ1-5; D is unclear. V lost 3 bases, J lost 4 bases, and 13 bases lay in between. The CDR3 consists of 15 residues. The CDR3 sequence: CASSLALIANQPQHF. The CDR3, as DNA: TGTGCCAGCAGTTTGGCCCTCATAGCAAATCAGCCCCAGCATTTT.

This chain uses TRBV5-1 with TRBJ2-7; 8 nucleotides match TRBD2. The length of the CDR3 is 14 residues. The germline V gene has CDR1 SGHRS and CDR2 YFSETQ. J was trimmed by 7 bases and V by 0 bases; bases with no gene match: 6. The DNA for the CDR3 is TGCGCCAGCAGCTTGGGTGTGACTAGCGAGGAGCAGTACTTC. It encodes CASSLGVTSEEQYF.

The chain couples TRBV12-3 or TRBV12-4 to TRBJ2-5; D perhaps matches TRBD1 (5 bases). The CDR3 totals 20 residues. V was cut by 5 bases and J by 5 bases, with 33 bases left in between. CDR3 sequence reads: CASSRIGLPDTNRARETQYF. Here the CDR3 DNA reads TGTGCCAGCAGTCGGATCGGGCTGCCGGACACAAATCGAGCGAGGGAGACCCAGTACTTC.

The chain has TRBV10-3 and TRBJ1-2; unclear D gene. Trimming pared 2 bases from V and 4 bases from J, leaving 11 bases between. From germline, CDR1 is ENHRY and CDR2 SYGVKD. The CDR3 spans 14 residues. The DNA for the CDR3 is TGTGCCATCAGTGAGGATCGGAGAAGCTATGGCTACACCTTC. It yields the protein CAISEDRRSYGYTF.

This clonotype appeared once. The chain carries TRBV6-1 and TRBJ2-1; tentatively, D is TRBD1 (5 bases). V was trimmed by 5 bases and J by 2 bases, leaving 13 bases between them. Germline loops: CDR1 MNHNS, CDR2 SASEGT. The CDR3 totals 15 residues. CDR3 protein: CASSRPSGTYNEQFF. The DNA of the CDR3 is TGTGCCAGCAGTCGTCCTTCAGGGACCTACAATGAGCAGTTCTTC.